A selection of T cell receptor beta chains follows, all from one sample in a study of cytotoxic CD8 clonotypes in ibrutinib-treated CLL. This table comes from immunoSEQ multiplex PCR, and its TCRdb copy is limited to in-frame clones, with some not included. The sample holds roughly 190,000 clones, 72% seen once. The starting material was PBMCs, obtained after 24 months of ibrutinib treatment. The receptors derive from a human donor with chronic lymphocytic leukemia. The CDR3 runs from the conserved cysteine through the conserved F or W. A D gene is named only where the DNA matches it firmly. Not every row has a clone size; where given, it reads once, few, many or a size class.

TRBV5-1	TRBJ1-2	TRBD1	.	CASSLVVGTDFRDNYGYTF	TGCGCCAGCAGCTTGGTAGTAGGGACAGACTTTCGAGATAACTATGGCTACACCTTC
TRBV13	TRBJ2-1	TRBD2	.	CASSSLWREGGWRFF	TGTGCCAGCAGCTCCCTCTGGCGGGAGGGGGGTTGGCGTTTCTTC
TRBV7-6	TRBJ1-1	TRBD1	.	CASSSTSGGEAFF	TGTGCCAGCAGCTCCACATCAGGGGGTGAAGCTTTCTTT
TRBV4-3	TRBJ2-5	.	once	CASSQAAFQETQYF	TGCGCCAGCAGCCAAGCCGCGTTCCAAGAGACCCAGTACTTC
TRBV28	TRBJ2-7	TRBD2	.	CASTPWTSPYEQYF	TGTGCCAGCACACCGTGGACTAGTCCCTACGAGCAGTACTTC
TRBV7-3	TRBJ2-7	.	.	CASSLDGSYEQYF	TGTGCCAGCAGCTTAGACGGGAGCTACGAGCAGTACTTC
TRBV27	TRBJ2-2	TRBD1	few	CASTISDRGGSGELFF	TGTGCCAGCACCATCTCCGACAGGGGGGGATCCGGGGAGCTGTTTTTT
TRBV18	TRBJ2-2	.	.	CASSPRGGDTNTGELFF	TGTGCCAGCTCACCAAGGGGCGGCGATACGAACACCGGGGAGCTGTTTTTT
TRBV4-3	TRBJ2-3	TRBD2	.	CASSPSGFGTSGSSTDTQYF	TGCGCCAGCAGTCCAAGTGGATTTGGGACTAGCGGGAGTAGCACAGATACGCAGTATTTT
TRBV7-2	TRBJ2-7	TRBD2	.	CASSPGLAGDEQYF	TGTGCCAGCAGCCCCGGACTAGCGGGAGATGAGCAGTACTTC
TRBV14	TRBJ2-1	.	few	CASSREESSYNEQFF	TGTGCCAGCAGCCGAGAGGAGAGCTCCTACAATGAGCAGTTCTTC
TRBV25-1	TRBJ2-7	TRBD1	once	CASSERQGEAGQYF	TGTGCCAGCAGTGAGCGACAGGGGGAGGCTGGGCAGTACTTC
TRBV27	TRBJ2-1	TRBD1	.	CASSKPGTGVQFF	TGTGCCAGCAGTAAGCCCGGGACAGGGGTGCAGTTCTTC
TRBV5-4	TRBJ2-5	TRBD1	.	CASSLGRTGLRETQYF	TGTGCCAGCAGCCTGGGCCGGACAGGTTTAAGAGAGACCCAGTACTTC
TRBV11-2	TRBJ1-1	.	few	CASSFGTANTEAFF	TGTGCCAGCAGCTTTGGGACGGCGAACACTGAAGCTTTCTTT
TRBV27	TRBJ1-2	TRBD1	few	CASSSLQGVVLGYGYTF	TGTGCCAGCAGTTCCCTCCAGGGGGTAGTTTTGGGCTATGGCTACACCTTC
TRBV9	TRBJ2-1	TRBD2	few	CASSRAGGPANEQFF	TGTGCCAGCAGCAGAGCGGGAGGCCCGGCCAATGAGCAGTTCTTC
TRBV11-2	TRBJ2-7	.	.	CASSVFGGVAYEQYF	TGTGCCAGCAGCGTCTTCGGAGGAGTAGCCTACGAGCAGTACTTC
TRBV28	TRBJ2-7	.	.	CASISSYEQYF	TGTGCCAGCATTTCCTCCTACGAGCAGTACTTC
TRBV9	TRBJ1-2	TRBD1	few	CASSVADRGDGYTF	TGTGCCAGCAGCGTAGCGGACAGGGGGGATGGCTACACCTTC
TRBV27	TRBJ2-7	.	.	CASSLGGDSYEQYF	TGTGCCAGCAGTCTCGGAGGGGACTCCTACGAGCAGTACTTC
TRBV4-3	TRBJ2-7	.	.	CASSQNRDSHSYEQYF	TGCGCCAGCAGCCAAAACAGGGATTCGCACTCCTACGAGCAGTACTTC
TRBV30	TRBJ2-1	TRBD2	.	CAWGTSFYNEQFF	TGTGCCTGGGGGACTAGTTTCTACAATGAGCAGTTCTTC
TRBV29-1	TRBJ2-3	.	.	CIPGSADGLETDTQYF	TGCATCCCCGGGTCGGCGGACGGCCTCGAAACAGATACGCAGTATTTT
TRBV4-1	TRBJ2-1	.	.	CASSQDLSSYNEQFF	TGCGCCAGCAGCCAAGACCTCAGCTCCTACAATGAGCAGTTCTTC
TRBV11-2	TRBJ2-4	.	few	CASSSWDGGAKNIQYF	TGTGCCAGCAGCTCCTGGGACGGTGGGGCCAAAAACATTCAGTACTTC
TRBV15	TRBJ2-2	TRBD1	.	CATSVDRGLVGELFF	TGTGCCACCAGCGTGGACAGGGGGCTTGTCGGGGAGCTGTTTTTT
TRBV19	TRBJ2-5	.	.	CASLEGAGETQYF	TGTGCCAGTCTCGAAGGGGCAGGAGAGACCCAGTACTTC
TRBV19	TRBJ1-4	.	.	CASSIQGGPTNEKLFF	TGTGCCAGTAGTATACAGGGAGGTCCAACTAATGAAAAACTGTTTTTT
TRBV27	TRBJ2-1	.	.	CASSTQPPSSYNEQFF	TGTGCCAGCAGTACTCAGCCCCCTTCGTCCTACAATGAGCAGTTCTTC
TRBV6-1	TRBJ1-2	.	few	CASSEEYRADYGYTF	TGTGCCAGCAGTGAAGAGTACAGGGCGGACTATGGCTACACCTTC
TRBV7-2	TRBJ1-5	.	.	CASSLSWFNQPQHF	TGTGCCAGCAGCTTGTCTTGGTTCAATCAGCCCCAGCATTTT
TRBV10-3	TRBJ2-2	TRBD1	.	CAIRPGQGWTGELFF	TGTGCCATCAGACCGGGACAGGGCTGGACCGGGGAGCTGTTTTTT
TRBV4-1	TRBJ2-7	TRBD2	.	CASSQVLAATYEQYF	TGCGCCAGCAGCCAAGTCCTAGCGGCTACCTACGAGCAGTACTTC
TRBV6-9	TRBJ1-3	.	.	CASSYGTPGNTIYF	TGTGCCAGCAGTTATGGGACCCCTGGAAACACCATATATTTT
TRBV19	TRBJ2-6	TRBD2	few	CASSIPAGGMGANVLTF	TGTGCCAGTAGTATTCCAGCGGGAGGTATGGGGGCCAACGTCCTGACTTTC
TRBV30	TRBJ1-3	.	few	CAWSVTGPSSGNTIYF	TGTGCCTGGAGTGTAACGGGGCCAAGCTCTGGAAACACCATATATTTT
TRBV7-2	TRBJ2-7	.	.	CASSPRGVSYEQYF	TGTGCCAGCAGCCCCCGGGGCGTCTCCTACGAGCAGTACTTC
TRBV27	TRBJ1-3	.	.	CASSPSLSGNTIYF	TGTGCCAGCAGCCCCTCCCTTTCTGGAAACACCATATATTTT
TRBV4-3	TRBJ1-1	.	.	CASSQGALMNTEAFF	TGCGCCAGCAGCCAAGGGGCCCTTATGAACACTGAAGCTTTCTTT
TRBV4-2	TRBJ2-1	.	.	CASSHPAGIRDSYNEQFF	TGTGCCAGCAGCCATCCCGCCGGGATCCGGGATTCGTACAATGAGCAGTTCTTC
TRBV30	TRBJ2-5	TRBD1	once	CAWSTTGGAETQYF	TGTGCCTGGAGTACAACAGGGGGCGCGGAGACCCAGTACTTC
TRBV5-1	TRBJ1-5	.	.	CASRSNSNQPQHF	TGCGCCAGCAGGTCTAATAGCAATCAGCCCCAGCATTTT
TRBV2	TRBJ1-2	.	.	CASSSQSYGYTF	TGTGCCAGCAGCAGCCAGAGCTATGGCTACACCTTC
TRBV6-5	TRBJ1-5	.	.	CASSYKRSNQPQHF	TGTGCCAGCAGTTACAAGAGGAGCAATCAGCCCCAGCATTTT
TRBV7-2	TRBJ2-7	TRBD1	.	CASSGTGPPYEQYF	TGTGCCAGCAGCGGGACAGGCCCACCTTACGAGCAGTACTTC
TRBV5-1	TRBJ2-3	TRBD2	.	CASSFGEGLDTQYF	TGCGCCAGCAGCTTCGGGGAGGGGTTAGATACGCAGTATTTT
TRBV30	TRBJ2-5	TRBD1	.	CAWSVLQGASETQYF	TGTGCCTGGAGTGTACTACAGGGGGCTTCTGAGACCCAGTACTTC
TRBV6-5	TRBJ2-5	.	.	CASGRGLQETQYF	TGTGCCAGCGGGCGGGGCCTCCAAGAGACCCAGTACTTC
TRBV5-4	TRBJ2-5	TRBD2	.	CAAAAGEFSETQYF	TGTGCCGCGGCAGCGGGAGAGTTCTCGGAGACCCAGTACTTC
TRBV2	TRBJ1-5	.	.	CASSENMSNQPQHF	TGTGCCAGCAGTGAGAATATGAGCAATCAGCCCCAGCATTTT
TRBV30	TRBJ1-4	TRBD1	.	CAWSLKASIQGVTQKLFF	TGTGCCTGGAGCCTCAAGGCCTCAATACAGGGGGTGACACAAAAACTGTTTTTT
TRBV7-9	TRBJ2-7	TRBD2	.	CASSFGGSGNEQYF	TGTGCCAGCAGCTTTGGCGGGAGTGGGAACGAGCAGTACTTC
TRBV5-5	TRBJ2-7	TRBD2	once	CASSPGLEGIHEQYF	TGTGCCAGCAGCCCGGGACTAGAAGGAATCCACGAGCAGTACTTC
TRBV5-1	TRBJ2-5	.	.	CASSARGPETQYF	TGCGCCAGCAGCGCCAGGGGTCCAGAGACCCAGTACTTC
TRBV7-9	TRBJ2-5	TRBD1	.	CASSYGQEKQETQYF	TGTGCCAGCAGCTATGGACAGGAGAAGCAAGAGACCCAGTACTTC